This T cell receptor beta chain was sequenced during a study of T-cell memory formation after mild COVID-19. Regarding the study as a whole: In second-wave clones peaking day 37, SARS-CoV-2 specificity remained unconfirmed. Largely, contracting CD4+ clones fell within CM and EM, and contracting CD8+ clones within EMRA.

TCRdb called the 5' RACE reads again in MiXCR, with one record for every CDR3 protein. The table lists under 700,000 distinct CDR3 sequences, roughly 21% of them singletons. This clonotype occurred a few times. The target antigen is unknown. The CDR3 sequence is 15 residues long. Trimming removed 0 bases from V and 1 base from J; junction bases left unmatched: 1. The germline V gene encodes CDR1 SSHAT and CDR2 FNYEAQ (reference sequence). The chain combines TRBV7-7 with TRBJ2-5, with 8 positions matching TRBD2. The specimen was PBMCs or a T cell subset sorted from them (not recorded which). This clonotype was obtained from an adult woman who had mild COVID-19 (a few samples of this study predate the infection). Cell type and time point are not known. The CDR3 coding sequence is TGTGCCAGCAGCTTAGCGGCGGGGGGCCAAGAGACCCAGTACTTC. It encodes CASSLAAGGQETQYF.